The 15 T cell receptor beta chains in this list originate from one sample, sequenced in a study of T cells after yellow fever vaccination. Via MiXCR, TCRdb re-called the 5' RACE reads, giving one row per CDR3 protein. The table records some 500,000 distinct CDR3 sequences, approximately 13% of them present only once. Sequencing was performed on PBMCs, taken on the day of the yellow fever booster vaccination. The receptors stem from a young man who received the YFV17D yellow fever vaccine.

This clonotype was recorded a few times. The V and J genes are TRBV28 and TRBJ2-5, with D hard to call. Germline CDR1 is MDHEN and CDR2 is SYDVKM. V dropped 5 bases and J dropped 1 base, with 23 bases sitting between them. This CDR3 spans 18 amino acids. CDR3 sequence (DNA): TGTGCCAGCAGTCTTTTCGCGCCTCGAAGAGTCTCCCAAGAGACCCAGTACTTC. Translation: CASSLFAPRRVSQETQYF.

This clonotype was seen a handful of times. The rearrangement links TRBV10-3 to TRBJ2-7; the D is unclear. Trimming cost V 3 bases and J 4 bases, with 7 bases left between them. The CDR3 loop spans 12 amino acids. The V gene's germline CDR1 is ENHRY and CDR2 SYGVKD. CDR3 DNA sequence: TGTGCCATCAGTGAAACAGAGTACGAGCAGTACTTC. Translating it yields CAISETEYEQYF.

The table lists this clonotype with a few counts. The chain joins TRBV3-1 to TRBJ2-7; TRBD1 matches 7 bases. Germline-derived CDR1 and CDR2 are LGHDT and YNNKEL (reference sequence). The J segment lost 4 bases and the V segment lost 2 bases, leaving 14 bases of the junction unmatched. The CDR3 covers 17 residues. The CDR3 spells CASSQSLDSRDSYEQYF. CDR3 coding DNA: TGTGCCAGCAGCCAATCCCTTGACAGCCGGGACAGTTACGAGCAGTACTTC.

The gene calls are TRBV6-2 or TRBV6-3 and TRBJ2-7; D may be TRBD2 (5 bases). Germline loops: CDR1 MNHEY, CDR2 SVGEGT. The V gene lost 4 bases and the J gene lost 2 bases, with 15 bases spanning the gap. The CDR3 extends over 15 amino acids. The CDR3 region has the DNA TGTGCCAGCAGTTCGGCAGGACTGGGAACCTACGAGCAGTACTTC. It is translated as CASSSAGLGTYEQYF.

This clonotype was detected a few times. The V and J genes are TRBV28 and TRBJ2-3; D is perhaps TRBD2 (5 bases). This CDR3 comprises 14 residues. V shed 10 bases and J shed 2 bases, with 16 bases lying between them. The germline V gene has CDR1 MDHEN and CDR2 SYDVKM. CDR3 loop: CATRRGTATDTQYF. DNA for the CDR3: TGTGCCACCCGCCGGGGAACAGCCACAGATACGCAGTATTTT. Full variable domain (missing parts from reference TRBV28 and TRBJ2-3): DVKVTQSSRYLVKRTGEKVFLECVQDMDHENMFWYRQDPGLGLRLIYFSYDVKMKEKGDIPEGYSVSREKKERFSLILESASTNQTSMYLCATRRGTATDTQYFGPGTRLTVL.

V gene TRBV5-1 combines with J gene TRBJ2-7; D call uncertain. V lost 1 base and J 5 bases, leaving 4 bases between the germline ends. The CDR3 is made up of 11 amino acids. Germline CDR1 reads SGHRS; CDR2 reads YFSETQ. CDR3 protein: CASSLFNEQYF. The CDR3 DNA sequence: TGCGCCAGCAGCTTGTTTAACGAGCAGTACTTC.

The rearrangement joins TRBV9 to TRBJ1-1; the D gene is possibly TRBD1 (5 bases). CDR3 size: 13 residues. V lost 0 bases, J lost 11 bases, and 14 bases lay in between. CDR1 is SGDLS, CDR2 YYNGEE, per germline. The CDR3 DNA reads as TGTGCCAGCAGCGTAGTTACAAAAAGGGGCGCTTTCTTT. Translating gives CASSVVTKRGAFF.

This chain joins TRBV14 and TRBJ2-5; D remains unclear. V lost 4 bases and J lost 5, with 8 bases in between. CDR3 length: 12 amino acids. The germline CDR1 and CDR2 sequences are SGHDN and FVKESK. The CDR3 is CASSLYAETQYF. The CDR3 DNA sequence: TGTGCCAGCAGCCTCTATGCGGAGACCCAGTACTTC.

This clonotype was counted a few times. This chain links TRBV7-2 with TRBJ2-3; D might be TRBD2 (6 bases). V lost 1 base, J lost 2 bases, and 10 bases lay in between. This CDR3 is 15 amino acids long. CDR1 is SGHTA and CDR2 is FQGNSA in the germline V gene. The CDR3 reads CASSLEDYHTDTQYF. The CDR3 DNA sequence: TGTGCCAGCAGCTTAGAGGACTACCACACAGATACGCAGTATTTT.

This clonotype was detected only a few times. The CDR3 region has the DNA TGTGCCAGCTCACCACCGGGCCGTTCCGGGGAGACCCAGTACTTC. Its protein product is CASSPPGRSGETQYF. The chain has TRBV18 and TRBJ2-5, with no clear D. Per germline, CDR1 KGHSH and CDR2 LQKENI. V was shortened by 0 bases and J by 5 bases, with 13 bases between the two germline ends. The CDR3 runs 15 residues.

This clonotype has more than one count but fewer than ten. In DNA form, the CDR3 reads TGCGCCAGCAGCCACCCGCTAGCGGGAGGATTCGATGAGCAGTTCTTC. Translation gives CASSHPLAGGFDEQFF. This chain connects TRBV4-3 to TRBJ2-1, with 11 nucleotides matching TRBD2. This CDR3 is built from 16 residues. The germline V gene encodes CDR1 LGHNA and CDR2 YSLEER. Unmatched junction bases numbered 9, after V lost 3 bases and J lost 8 bases.

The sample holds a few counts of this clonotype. CDR3 sequence (DNA): TGTGCCAGCGACGATGAGGGGATCGGGAGATCCTACAATGAGCAGTTCTTC. Its translation: CASDDEGIGRSYNEQFF. The V call is TRBV2, the J call TRBJ2-1; a possible D gene is TRBD2 (6 bases). This CDR3 is built from 17 residues. V was clipped by 8 bases and J by 1 base, with 21 bases between them. CDR1 and CDR2 (germline): SNHLY, FYNNEI.

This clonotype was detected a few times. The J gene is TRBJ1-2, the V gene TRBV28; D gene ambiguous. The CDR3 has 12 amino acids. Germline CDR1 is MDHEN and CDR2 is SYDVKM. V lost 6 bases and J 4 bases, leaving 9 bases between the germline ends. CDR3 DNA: TGTGCCAGCAGCATGGGTACCTATGGCTACACCTTC. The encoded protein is CASSMGTYGYTF.

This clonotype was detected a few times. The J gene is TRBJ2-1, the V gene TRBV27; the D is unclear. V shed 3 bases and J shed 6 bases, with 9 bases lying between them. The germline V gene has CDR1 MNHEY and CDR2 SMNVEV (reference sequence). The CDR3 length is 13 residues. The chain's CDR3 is CASSFWGSNEQFF. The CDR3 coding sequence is TGTGCCAGCAGTTTTTGGGGATCCAATGAGCAGTTCTTC.

The CDR3 protein is CASKQGSGNTIYF. The CDR3 nucleotides are TGTGCCTCAAAACAGGGTTCTGGAAACACCATATATTTT. The chain combines TRBV7-9 with TRBJ1-3, with a possible D match to TRBD1 (6 bases). The germline V gene has CDR1 SEHNR and CDR2 FQNEAQ (reference sequence). The CDR3 covers 13 residues. V lost 11 bases and J lost 1, with 12 bases in between.